The rows below give T cell receptor beta chains drawn from one sample of a study of T cell changes during pregnancy in multiple sclerosis. The repertoire was sequenced with immunoSEQ multiplex PCR; TCRdb's copy has only in-frame clones and lacks some. Here the sample spans about 55,000 clones, 75% to 90% being singletons. The source material was CD4+ T cells from peripheral blood mononuclear cells, sampled in the first trimester of pregnancy. These receptors were collected from a female donor with multiple sclerosis, enrolled in a pregnancy study. Each CDR3 is given with its conserved first and last residue. The D gene is left open where the match is weak. Size is stated for part of the rows, as once, few or many counts, or as a class when the clone is expanded.

D: TRBD1; J: TRBJ1-2; V: TRBV5-5; size: NA; DNA: TGTGCCAGCAGCCGAGGGACAGTGGACTATGGCTACACCTTC; CDR3: CASSRGTVDYGYTF
D: TRBD1; J: TRBJ2-7; V: TRBV11-2; size: NA; DNA: TGTGCCAGCAGCTTAGGGCCGGGACAGTTTTACGAGCAGTACTTC; CDR3: CASSLGPGQFYEQYF
D: NA; J: TRBJ1-3; V: TRBV4-1; size: NA; DNA: TGCGCCAGCAGCCAAGTAGGACAGGGAAACACCATATATTTT; CDR3: CASSQVGQGNTIYF
D: NA; J: TRBJ2-3; V: TRBV11-1; size: NA; DNA: TGTGCCAGCCGCCACTACCCTAGCACAGATACGCAGTATTTT; CDR3: CASRHYPSTDTQYF
D: NA; J: TRBJ1-5; V: TRBV2; size: NA; DNA: TGTGCCAGCAGTGCTAGGCAGGGTAATCAGCCCCAGCATTTT; CDR3: CASSARQGNQPQHF
D: TRBD1; J: TRBJ2-7; V: TRBV4-1; size: once; DNA: TGCGCCAGCAGCCACCTGGGACAGCCCGGGGAGCAGTACTTC; CDR3: CASSHLGQPGEQYF
D: TRBD1; J: TRBJ1-5; V: TRBV28; size: NA; DNA: TGTGCCAGCAGTCCGGGGACAGGGGGCGTAGGTGTCAATCAGCCCCAGCATTTT; CDR3: CASSPGTGGVGVNQPQHF
D: NA; J: TRBJ2-2; V: TRBV19; size: NA; DNA: TGTGCCAGTAGTAGACAGTACACCGGGGAGCTGTTTTTT; CDR3: CASSRQYTGELFF
D: NA; J: TRBJ1-1; V: TRBV7-8; size: NA; DNA: TGTGCCAGCAGCCCCGAGAGGGTTCCCACTGAAGCTTTCTTT; CDR3: CASSPERVPTEAFF
D: NA; J: TRBJ1-2; V: TRBV2; size: NA; DNA: TGTGCCAGCTCCCTGGGGGCGGATTATGGCTACACCTTC; CDR3: CASSLGADYGYTF
D: TRBD1; J: TRBJ1-4; V: TRBV6-1; size: NA; DNA: TGTGCCAGCAGCGCCACAGGGGGGGGCGAAAAACTGTTTTTT; CDR3: CASSATGGGEKLFF
D: NA; J: TRBJ2-3; V: TRBV7-3; size: NA; DNA: TGTGCCAGCAGCTTAAACCCGCAGGTAACAGATACGCAGTATTTT; CDR3: CASSLNPQVTDTQYF
D: TRBD1; J: TRBJ1-5; V: TRBV7-9; size: NA; DNA: TGTGCCAGCGGACAGGGCTTGGAGCCCCAGCATTTT; CDR3: CASGQGLEPQHF
D: NA; J: TRBJ2-1; V: TRBV7-6; size: NA; DNA: TGTGCCAGCAGCAAGCGACTAGGGGAGCAGTTCTTC; CDR3: CASSKRLGEQFF
D: TRBD2; J: TRBJ2-7; V: TRBV4-3; size: once; DNA: TGCGCCAGCAGCCAGAGGACTAGCGGGGGCTCCTACGAGCAGTACTTC; CDR3: CASSQRTSGGSYEQYF
D: TRBD1; J: TRBJ2-6; V: TRBV7-6; size: NA; DNA: TGTGCCAGCAGCTTAAGGGGACAGGGGACGTTTTCTGGGGCCAACGTCCTGACTTTC; CDR3: CASSLRGQGTFSGANVLTF
D: TRBD2; J: TRBJ2-1; V: TRBV6-1; size: NA; DNA: TGTGCCAGCAGTGCCCGGACTAGCGGTCACAATGAGCAGTTCTTC; CDR3: CASSARTSGHNEQFF
D: TRBD2; J: TRBJ2-7; V: TRBV9; size: NA; DNA: TGTGCCAGCAGCCCATCCCCTAGCGGGAGGGGCTACGAGCAGTACTTC; CDR3: CASSPSPSGRGYEQYF
D: NA; J: TRBJ1-2; V: TRBV10-1; size: NA; DNA: TGCGCCAGCAGTGAGTCTACAGGGAAGTTTTATGGCTACACCTTC; CDR3: CASSESTGKFYGYTF
D: NA; J: TRBJ2-7; V: TRBV5-1; size: once; DNA: TGCGCCAGCAGCTTGGGGGGACAATACGAGCAGTACTTC; CDR3: CASSLGGQYEQYF
D: NA; J: TRBJ1-2; V: TRBV19; size: NA; DNA: TGTGCCAGTAGTGTATTACCCAGGGGCTATGGCTACACCTTC; CDR3: CASSVLPRGYGYTF
D: NA; J: TRBJ2-1; V: TRBV7-9; size: NA; DNA: TGTGCCAGCAGCTTAGATCGTCTAGCGGAGCAGTTCTTC; CDR3: CASSLDRLAEQFF
D: TRBD1; J: TRBJ1-1; V: TRBV7-2; size: NA; DNA: TGTGCCAGCAGCTATGGAAACAGGGGCGGAAGGACTGAAGCTTTCTTT; CDR3: CASSYGNRGGRTEAFF
D: TRBD1; J: TRBJ1-2; V: TRBV11-3; size: NA; DNA: TGTGCCAGCAGCTTAGGACTCCAGGGGGCTGGCGGCTACACCTTC; CDR3: CASSLGLQGAGGYTF
D: NA; J: TRBJ1-6; V: TRBV13; size: NA; DNA: TGTGCCAGCAGCTTGAGAACAGTCTATAATTCACCCCTCCACTTT; CDR3: CASSLRTVYNSPLHF
D: TRBD1; J: TRBJ2-7; V: TRBV6-1; size: NA; DNA: TGTGCCAGCAGTGTCGACAGGGCCTACGAGCAGTACTTC; CDR3: CASSVDRAYEQYF
D: NA; J: TRBJ1-1; V: TRBV2; size: NA; DNA: TGTGCCAGCAGGGGCAGCCTTGCAGGCACTGAAGCTTTCTTT; CDR3: CASRGSLAGTEAFF